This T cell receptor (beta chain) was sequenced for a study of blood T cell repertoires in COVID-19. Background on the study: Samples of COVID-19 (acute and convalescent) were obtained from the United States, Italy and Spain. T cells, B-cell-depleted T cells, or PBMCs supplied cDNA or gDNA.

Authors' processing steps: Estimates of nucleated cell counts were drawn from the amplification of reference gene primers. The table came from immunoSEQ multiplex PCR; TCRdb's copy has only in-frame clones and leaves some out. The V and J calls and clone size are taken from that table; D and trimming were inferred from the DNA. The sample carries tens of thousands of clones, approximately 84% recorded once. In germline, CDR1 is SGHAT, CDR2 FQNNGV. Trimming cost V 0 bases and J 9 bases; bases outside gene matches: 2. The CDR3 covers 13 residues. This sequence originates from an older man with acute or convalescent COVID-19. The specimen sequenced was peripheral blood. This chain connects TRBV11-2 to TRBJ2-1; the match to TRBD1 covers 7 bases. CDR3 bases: TGTGCCAGCAGCTTAGATCGGGACAGTGAGCAGTTCTTC. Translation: CASSLDRDSEQFF. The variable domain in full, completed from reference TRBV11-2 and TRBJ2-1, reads EAGVAQSPRYKIIEKRQSVAFWCNPISGHATLYWYQQILGQGPKLLIQFQNNGVVDDSQLPKDRFSAERLKGVDSTLKIQPAKLEDSAVYLCASSLDRDSEQFFGPGTRLTVL.